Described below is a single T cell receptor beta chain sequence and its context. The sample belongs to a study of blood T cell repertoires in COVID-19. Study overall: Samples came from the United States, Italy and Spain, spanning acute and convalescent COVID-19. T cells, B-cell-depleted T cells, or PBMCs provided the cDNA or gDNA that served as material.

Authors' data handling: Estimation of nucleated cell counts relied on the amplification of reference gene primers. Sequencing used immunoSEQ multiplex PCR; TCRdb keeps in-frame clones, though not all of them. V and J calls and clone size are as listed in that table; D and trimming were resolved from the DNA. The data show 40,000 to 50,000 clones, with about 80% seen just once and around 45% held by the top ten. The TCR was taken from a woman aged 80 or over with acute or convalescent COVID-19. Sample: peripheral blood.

In nucleotides, the CDR3 is TGCGCCAGCAGCTGGGTGGGACAGGGGCAAGAGACCCAGTACTTC. Amino acid sequence: CASSWVGQGQETQYF. The chain joins TRBV5-1 to TRBJ2-5, with 10 bases identical to TRBD1. V lost 3 bases and J lost 2; bases outside the gene matches: 4. The germline CDR1 and CDR2 sequences are SGHRS and YFSETQ. The CDR3 is made up of 15 amino acids.